This is a list of T cell receptor beta chains from one sample in a study of blood T cell repertoires in COVID-19. Some clones are missing from TCRdb's copy, which holds only in-frame ones; the method was immunoSEQ multiplex PCR. The sample includes around 130,000 clones, over 75% seen only once; the top ten take just under 3%. Sequencing was carried out using peripheral blood. These receptors all come from a man aged 50-60 years with acute or convalescent COVID-19. Each CDR3 is given with its conserved first and last residue. A D gene is named only where the DNA matches it firmly. The listing skips clone size in some rows; elsewhere it reads once, few, many or a size class.

size: NA
J: TRBJ1-5
D: NA
V: TRBV18
DNA: TGTGCCAGCTCACCTTCGGGGGGGGCTTATAGCAATCAGCCCCAGCATTTT
CDR3: CASSPSGGAYSNQPQHF

size: NA
J: TRBJ2-2
D: TRBD1
V: TRBV3-1/TRBV3-2
DNA: TGTGCCAGCAGCCAGGGACAGTTTGAGACCGGGGAGCTGTTTTTT
CDR3: CASSQGQFETGELFF

size: NA
J: TRBJ1-2
D: NA
V: TRBV5-4
DNA: TGTGCCAGCAGGGCGGGGTCCCTCCTCTATGGCTACACCTTC
CDR3: CASRAGSLLYGYTF

size: NA
J: TRBJ2-1
D: NA
V: TRBV13
DNA: TGTGCCAGCAGCCCCCGGGTAGCGGTGGACAATGAGCAGTTCTTC
CDR3: CASSPRVAVDNEQFF

size: NA
J: TRBJ1-2
D: NA
V: TRBV7-9
DNA: TGTGCCAGCAGCTTAGCGGCCGGGTATGGCTACACCTTC
CDR3: CASSLAAGYGYTF

size: NA
J: TRBJ1-1
D: NA
V: TRBV27
DNA: TGTGCCAGCAGAGTACAGGGGAACACTGAAGCTTTCTTT
CDR3: CASRVQGNTEAFF

size: NA
J: TRBJ1-2
D: NA
V: TRBV19
DNA: TGTGCCAGTAGTCAGACAGACTATGGCTACACCTTC
CDR3: CASSQTDYGYTF

size: few
J: TRBJ2-2
D: TRBD1
V: TRBV5-5
DNA: TGTGCCAGCACCATAAGACAGGGGGCCGGGGAGCTGTTTTTT
CDR3: CASTIRQGAGELFF

size: once
J: TRBJ1-2
D: TRBD1
V: TRBV7-9
DNA: TGTGCCAGCAGCCCCAAAGCCCAGGGGGCGACGTCCTATGGCTACACCTTC
CDR3: CASSPKAQGATSYGYTF

size: NA
J: TRBJ2-1
D: TRBD2
V: TRBV5-1
DNA: TGCGCCAGCAGCTCTAGCGGGACCTACAATGAGCAGTTCTTC
CDR3: CASSSSGTYNEQFF

size: NA
J: TRBJ2-6
D: NA
V: TRBV6-1
DNA: TGTGCCAGCAGTGAAGCAGGGGTAAAGGCCAACGTCCTGACTTTC
CDR3: CASSEAGVKANVLTF

size: few
J: TRBJ1-6
D: NA
V: TRBV4-1
DNA: TGCGCCAGCAGCCAAGATAGTAATTCACCCCTCCACTTT
CDR3: CASSQDSNSPLHF

size: NA
J: TRBJ2-2
D: TRBD1
V: TRBV6-6
DNA: TGTGCCAGCCCTAGGGGACAGGGGATGACCGGGGAGCTGTTTTTT
CDR3: CASPRGQGMTGELFF

size: NA
J: TRBJ1-5
D: TRBD1
V: TRBV18
DNA: TGTGCCAGCTCACCCCCCGGGGGTGTGGGACAGCCCAATCAGCCCCAGCATTTT
CDR3: CASSPPGGVGQPNQPQHF